The entry below describes one T cell receptor beta chain. The repertoire was sequenced with immunoSEQ multiplex PCR; TCRdb's copy has only in-frame clones and lacks some. This sample has 400,000 to 500,000 clones, with 89% found just once. The record originates from a study of Ad26.COV2.S vaccination and SARS-CoV-2 variants. Treatment denoted: 15 to 20 received Ad26.COV2.S at low or high dose, single or two shots; a few received placebo; per-sample allocation not given. Day 63 after the first vaccine or placebo injection was the time point for sampling. The CDR3 runs 14 residues. In germline, CDR1 is SGHRS, CDR2 YFSETQ. Unmatched junction bases numbered 6, after V lost 5 bases and J lost 5 bases.

This clonotype was sampled from a person aged 18-60 years who received the Ad26.COV2.S COVID-19 vaccine or a placebo. Here the sequenced sample was peripheral blood, taken in a trial of Ad26.COV2.S vaccine versus placebo. The chain recombines TRBV5-1 with TRBJ2-3; 9 nucleotides line up with TRBD1. The DNA of the CDR3 is TGCGCCAGCAGTTCCTACAGGGGGCGAGATACGCAGTATTTT. Translation: CASSSYRGRDTQYF.